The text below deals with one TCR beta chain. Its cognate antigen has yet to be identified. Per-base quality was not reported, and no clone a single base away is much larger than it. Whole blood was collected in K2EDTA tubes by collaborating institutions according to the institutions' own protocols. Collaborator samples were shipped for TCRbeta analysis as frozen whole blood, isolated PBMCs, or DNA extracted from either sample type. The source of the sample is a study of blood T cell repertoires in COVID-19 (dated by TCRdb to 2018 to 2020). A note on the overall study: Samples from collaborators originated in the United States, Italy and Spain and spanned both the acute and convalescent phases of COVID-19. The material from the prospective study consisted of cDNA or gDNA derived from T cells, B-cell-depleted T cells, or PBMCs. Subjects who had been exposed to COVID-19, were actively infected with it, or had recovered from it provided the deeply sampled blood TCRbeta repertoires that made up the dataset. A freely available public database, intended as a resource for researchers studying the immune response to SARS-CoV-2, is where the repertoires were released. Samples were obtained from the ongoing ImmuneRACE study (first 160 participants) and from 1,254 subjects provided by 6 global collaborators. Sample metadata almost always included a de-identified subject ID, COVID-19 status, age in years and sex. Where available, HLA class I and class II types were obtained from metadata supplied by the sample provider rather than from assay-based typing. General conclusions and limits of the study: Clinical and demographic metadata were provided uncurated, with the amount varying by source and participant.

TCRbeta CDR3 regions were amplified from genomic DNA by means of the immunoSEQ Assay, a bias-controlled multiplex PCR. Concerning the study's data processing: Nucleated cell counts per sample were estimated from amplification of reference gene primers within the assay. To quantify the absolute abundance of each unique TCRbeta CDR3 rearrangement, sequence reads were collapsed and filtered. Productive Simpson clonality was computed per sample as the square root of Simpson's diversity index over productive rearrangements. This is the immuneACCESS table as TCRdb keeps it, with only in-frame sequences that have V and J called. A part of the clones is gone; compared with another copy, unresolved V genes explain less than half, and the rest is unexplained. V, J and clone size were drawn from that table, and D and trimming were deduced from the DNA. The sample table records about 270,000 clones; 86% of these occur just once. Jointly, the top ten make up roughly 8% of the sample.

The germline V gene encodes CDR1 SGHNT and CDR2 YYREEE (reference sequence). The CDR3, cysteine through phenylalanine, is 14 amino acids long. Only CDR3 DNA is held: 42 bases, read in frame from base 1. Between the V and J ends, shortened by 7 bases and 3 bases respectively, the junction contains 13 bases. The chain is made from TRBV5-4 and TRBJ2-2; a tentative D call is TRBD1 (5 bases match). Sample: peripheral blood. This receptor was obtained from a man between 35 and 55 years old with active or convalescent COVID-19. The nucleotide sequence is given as TGTGCCAGCCGCAGGGATTTGGACACCGGGGAGCTGTTTTTT. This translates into CASRRDLDTGELFF.